These 32 T cell receptor beta chains originate from one sample sequenced in a study of T cells in Graves' hyperthyroidism and ophthalmopathy. TCR beta CDR3 sequences were amplified from RNA transcripts. A set of HTBI primers served as the primers for a first-round RT-PCR of the TCR CDR3. TCRdb reprocessed the multiplex PCR reads via MiXCR and lists one record per CDR3 protein. The data contain hundreds of thousands of distinct CDR3 sequences, over 35% of them seen just once; the ten biggest clones take up roughly 31%. The specimen sequenced was blood. All receptors derive from a woman aged 40 to 50 with Graves' hyperthyroidism.

The chain links TRBV5-1 to TRBJ2-5; a weak D match, TRBD2 (6 bases). V shed 2 bases and J shed 4 bases, with 9 bases lying between them. The CDR3 runs to 13 residues. Germline loops: CDR1 SGHRS, CDR2 YFSETQ. In DNA form, the CDR3 reads TGCGCCAGCAGCTTTACTAGCTTAGAGACCCAGTACTTC. It specifies CASSFTSLETQYF.

In its sample, this clonotype was seen a few times. The CDR3 loop reads CASMGKGTYEQYF. The CDR3 DNA is TGTGCCAGCATGGGTAAGGGGACCTACGAGCAGTACTTC. The chain carries TRBV6-5 and TRBJ2-7; D possibly corresponds to TRBD1 (5 bases). The CDR3 sequence is 13 residues long. The V and J ends lost 7 bases and 2 bases respectively, with 12 bases between them. Germline V lookup: CDR1 MNHEY, CDR2 SVGAGI.

The chain combines TRBV24-1 with TRBJ1-2, with D perhaps matching TRBD1 (6 bases). The length of the CDR3 is 14 residues. V dropped 3 bases and J dropped 4 bases, with 11 bases sitting between them. Germline CDR1 is KGHDR and CDR2 is SFDVKD. The CDR3 DNA is TGTGCCACCAGTGATGGACAGATCCCCTATGGCTACACCTTC. It yields the protein CATSDGQIPYGYTF.

As regards this clonotype: One base away lies a much larger clone, so this may be a sequencing read error. The chain employs TRBV29-1 and TRBJ2-2; weak D call: TRBD2 (6 bases). From germline, CDR1 is SQVTM and CDR2 ANQGSEA. CDR3 length equals 13 residues. CDR3 nucleotide sequence: TGCAGCGTTCACGACAGTTTCACCGGGGGGCTGTTTTTT. Protein sequence: CSVHDSFTGGLFF.

Remarks on this clonotype: Relative to the germline gene, one junction end is altered; a read error may explain this. The rearrangement joins TRBV7-2 to TRBJ1-3; D unclear. The CDR3 covers 12 residues. CDR1 and CDR2 (germline): SGHTA, FQGNSA. The CDR3 coding sequence is TGTGCCAGCAGCTTTTCTGGAAACGCCATATATTTT. Amino acids: CASSFSGNAIYF. The complete variable domain, with remaining parts taken from reference TRBV7-2 and TRBJ1-3, reads GAGVSQSPSNKVTEKGKDVELRCDPISGHTALYWYRQSLGQGLEFLIYFQGNSAPDKSGLPSDRFSAERTGGSVSTLTIQRTQQEDSAVYLCASSFSGNAIYFGEGSWLTVV.

The chain combines TRBV7-2 with TRBJ2-5; tentatively, D is TRBD2 (6 bases). V lost 6 bases and J 1 base, leaving 15 bases between the germline ends. Germline loops: CDR1 SGHTA, CDR2 FQGNSA. This CDR3 comprises 15 residues. The CDR3 sequence is CASSPNTGGQETQYF. Written as DNA, the CDR3 is TGTGCCAGCAGTCCCAACACCGGGGGCCAAGAGACCCAGTACTTC.

The chain couples TRBV10-3 to TRBJ2-3; 8 bases align to TRBD1. The CDR3 totals 14 residues. In germline, CDR1 is ENHRY, CDR2 SYGVKD. Trimming at V came to 3 bases and at J to 8 bases, leaving 7 bases not matched to a gene. The CDR3 reads CAISDLTGGGTQYF. CDR3 nucleotide sequence: TGTGCCATCAGTGACCTCACAGGGGGAGGTACGCAGTATTTT.

This clonotype was counted a few times. The V call is TRBV7-2, the J call TRBJ1-5; no clear D. The CDR3 sequence is 16 residues long. The germline CDR1 and CDR2 sequences are SGHTA and FQGNSA. The V and J ends lost 2 bases and 6 bases respectively, with 17 bases between them. CDR3 loop: CASSLSVTTWGQPQHF. In DNA form, the CDR3 reads TGTGCCAGCAGCTTATCTGTCACCACCTGGGGTCAGCCCCAGCATTTT.

On this clonotype: Being one base from a much bigger clone, this may be a read error. The chain has TRBV20-1 and TRBJ1-1; a weak D match, TRBD1 (6 bases). Germline CDR1 reads DFQATT; CDR2 reads SNEGSKA (reference sequence). V gave up 1 base and J gave up 7 bases, with 16 bases separating them. There are 14 residues in the CDR3. CDR3 nucleotides: TGCAGTGCTAGAGCGGGGACAAGGGCTAGTGAAGCTTTCTTT. Translation gives CSARAGTRASEAFF.

The sample holds a few counts of this clonotype. This sequence joins TRBV29-1 and TRBJ2-3, with TRBD1 matching over 9 bases. V was pared by 4 bases and J by 2 bases, with 7 bases of the junction left unmatched. The CDR3 loop spans 15 amino acids. Germline CDR1 SQVTM, CDR2 ANQGSEA. CDR3 sequence reads: CSVALTGGNTDTQYF. In nucleotides, the CDR3 is TGCAGCGTTGCGTTGACAGGGGGAAACACAGATACGCAGTATTTT.

The chain is built from TRBV7-2 and TRBJ2-7; maybe TRBD2 (6 bases). Germline V gene lookup returns CDR1 SGHTA and CDR2 FQGNSA. Trimming shortened V by 4 bases and J by 3 bases, and 22 bases separated the two germline ends. This CDR3 is 17 amino acids long. The chain's CDR3 is CASSSPVMAGSYYEQYF. CDR3 coding DNA: TGTGCCAGCAGCTCGCCCGTTATGGCGGGGTCCTACTACGAGCAGTACTTC.

Ten or more counts support this clonotype. J is TRBJ1-6 and V is TRBV7-6; the D gene is possibly TRBD1 (5 bases). The germline V gene encodes CDR1 SGHVS and CDR2 FNYEAQ. V was cut by 5 bases and J by 7 bases, with 15 bases left in between. This CDR3 spans 15 amino acids. The CDR3: CASSRRDGENSPLHF. CDR3 nucleotides: TGTGCCAGCAGCAGAAGGGACGGGGAAAATTCACCCCTCCACTTT.

This chain connects TRBV7-2 to TRBJ2-5, with 14 nucleotides matching TRBD2. V gave up 5 bases and J gave up 4 bases; unmatched junction bases: 6. In germline, CDR1 is SGHTA, CDR2 FQGNSA. This CDR3 contains 16 residues. The CDR3 nucleotides read TGTGCCAGCAGCCCTCCCGGGACTAGCGGGGGAGAGACCCAGTACTTC. Amino acid sequence: CASSPPGTSGGETQYF.

A note on this clonotype: One end of the junction is discordant with germline, which a read error may explain. This chain connects TRBV11-3 to TRBJ2-2, with D hard to call. CDR1 and CDR2 from the germline V gene are SGHNT and YENEEA. This CDR3 comprises 15 residues. The chain's CDR3 is CTSSFFEANTGELFF. DNA of the CDR3: TGTACCAGCAGCTTTTTCGAGGCGAACACCGGGGAGCTGTTTTTT.

This clonotype has a handful of counts. J is TRBJ2-2 and V is TRBV5-1, with unresolved D. The CDR3 has 13 amino acids. V lost 4 bases to trimming and J lost 4 bases, with 8 bases between them. Germline CDR1 and CDR2: SGHRS and YFSETQ. CDR3 in DNA: TGCGCCAGCAGCCCGGCCCCCACCGGGGAGCTGTTTTTT. As protein: CASSPAPTGELFF.

The chain uses TRBV6-5 and TRBJ1-1; D remains ambiguous. The CDR3 spans 13 residues. The germline V gene has CDR1 MNHEY and CDR2 SVGAGI. The V end lost 2 bases, the J end lost 5 bases, and 9 bases lay between the germline ends. CDR3 DNA: TGTGCCAGCAGTTACCAGTCGGTTACTGAAGCTTTCTTT. This gives the protein CASSYQSVTEAFF.

This clonotype was seen a handful of times. The chain links TRBV20-1 to TRBJ2-2; tentative D call: TRBD2 (6 bases). CDR1 DFQATT and CDR2 SNEGSKA come from the germline V gene (reference sequence). V lost 5 bases to trimming and J lost 7 bases, with 11 bases between them. The CDR3 length is 12 residues. The CDR3 loop is CSALTSDGELFF. The CDR3 region has the DNA TGCAGTGCTCTGACTAGTGACGGGGAGCTGTTTTTT.

This clonotype was picked up many times. This sequence joins TRBV7-8 and TRBJ1-4; D ambiguous. V lost 0 bases, J lost 4 bases, and 9 bases lay in between. CDR3 length equals 15 residues. The germline gives CDR1 SGHVS, CDR2 FQNEAQ. CDR3 sequence: CASSLAAESNEKLFF. The CDR3 bases are TGTGCCAGCAGCTTAGCGGCAGAAAGTAATGAAAAACTGTTTTTT.

This clonotype was counted a few times. V usage is TRBV7-9 and J usage is TRBJ2-7, with 8 bases fitting TRBD1. The CDR3 has 13 residues. The ends lost 5 bases at V and 2 bases at J; junction bases unmatched: 2. The V gene's germline CDR1 is SEHNR and CDR2 FQNEAQ (reference sequence). DNA for the CDR3: TGTGCCAGCAGCCAGGGGGCCCCCTACGAGCAGTACTTC. Encoded protein: CASSQGAPYEQYF.

The chain recombines TRBV6-5 with TRBJ2-2; tentative D call: TRBD1 (5 bases). This CDR3 region has 14 residues. Germline loops: CDR1 MNHEY, CDR2 SVGAGI. Trimming stripped 6 bases from V and 8 bases from J, with 16 bases between. CDR3 residues: CASRPRTGAGELFF. CDR3 coding DNA: TGTGCCAGCAGACCTCGTACAGGAGCAGGGGAGCTGTTTTTT.

A few counts support this clonotype. This sequence joins TRBV4-1 and TRBJ2-7; D possibly corresponds to TRBD2 (6 bases). CDR3 size: 15 residues. Germline CDR1 reads MGHRA; CDR2 reads YSYEKL. Trimming cost V 5 bases and J 0 bases, with 14 bases left between them. CDR3 residues: CASSSTGLPSYEQYF. The CDR3 DNA reads as TGCGCCAGCAGCTCTACGGGACTGCCCTCCTACGAGCAGTACTTC.

This clonotype came up many times. The chain uses TRBV6-5 and TRBJ1-1, with D unresolved. V was trimmed by 8 bases and J by 2 bases, leaving 12 bases between them. Per the germline V gene, CDR1 is MNHEY and CDR2 is SVGAGI. The CDR3 runs 13 residues. Written as DNA, the CDR3 is TGTGCCAGCGGGTTGAACGATAACACTGAAGCTTTCTTT. Amino acid sequence: CASGLNDNTEAFF.

The table lists this clonotype with a few counts. The J gene is TRBJ1-4, the V gene TRBV6-5; 7 bases are a match to TRBD1. With V trimmed by 5 bases and J by 3 bases, 3 bases remained unmatched. Germline loops: CDR1 MNHEY, CDR2 SVGAGI. This CDR3 spans 14 amino acids. The CDR3 sequence is CASSDREANEKLFF. CDR3 DNA: TGTGCCAGCAGTGACAGGGAAGCTAATGAAAAACTGTTTTTT.

The V call is TRBV25-1, the J call TRBJ2-7; 8 bases fit TRBD2. J was trimmed by 7 bases and V by 5 bases; bases with no gene match: 13. In germline, CDR1 is MGHDK, CDR2 SYGVNS. The CDR3 contains 15 residues. CDR3 sequence reads: CASSNSGTPGGEQYF. The CDR3 coding sequence is TGTGCCAGCAGTAACTCCGGGACACCGGGGGGGGAGCAGTACTTC.

The genes are TRBV4-1 and TRBJ2-7, with 8 positions matching TRBD1. The germline CDR1 and CDR2 sequences are MGHRA and YSYEKL. V was clipped by 1 base and J by 4 bases; unmatched bases: 9. CDR3 length: 16 residues. CDR3 region: CASSQGDADRGYEQYF. CDR3 in DNA: TGCGCCAGCAGCCAAGGGGACGCCGACAGGGGATACGAGCAGTACTTC.

This clonotype has only a few counts. The J gene is TRBJ2-7, the V gene TRBV7-9, with TRBD2 matching over 7 bases. The CDR3 loop spans 16 amino acids. Per the germline V gene, CDR1 is SEHNR and CDR2 is FQNEAQ (reference sequence). V gave up 6 bases and J gave up 2 bases; unmatched junction bases: 13. CDR3: CASSLRKGRETYEQYF. The CDR3 DNA is TGTGCCAGCAGTTTGCGCAAAGGGCGGGAGACCTACGAGCAGTACTTC.

This clonotype was seen at least ten times. CDR3 DNA: TGCGCCAGCAGCTTGGGACAGGGGGGTACGCAGTATTTT. It specifies CASSLGQGGTQYF. The chain employs TRBV5-1 and TRBJ2-3; 9 positions match TRBD1. Germline V CDR1 and CDR2: SGHRS, YFSETQ. The CDR3 length is 13 residues. V dropped 0 bases and J dropped 8; count of bases not matched to a gene: 1.

Ten or more counts support this clonotype. The chain combines TRBV29-1 with TRBJ1-2; perhaps TRBD1 as D (6 bases). The V and J ends lost 0 bases and 7 bases respectively, with 15 bases between them. CDR1 is SQVTM and CDR2 is ANQGSEA in the germline V gene. The CDR3 totals 14 residues. This chain's CDR3 is CSVEDPRQGIGYTF. For the CDR3, the DNA is TGCAGCGTTGAAGATCCCCGGCAGGGGATTGGCTACACCTTC.

The gene calls are TRBV10-3 and TRBJ1-5; maybe TRBD1 (5 bases). The CDR3 contains 14 residues. Germline CDR1 and CDR2: ENHRY and SYGVKD. The V and J ends lost 10 bases and 6 bases respectively, with 19 bases between them. The CDR3 protein is CASRPAGLIQPQHF. Here the CDR3 DNA reads TGTGCCAGCAGGCCAGCAGGGTTGATTCAGCCCCAGCATTTT.

This clonotype turned up a few times. The chain combines TRBV7-2 with TRBJ2-3; D not certain. The V and J ends lost 1 base and 2 bases respectively, with 10 bases between them. The CDR3 consists of 15 residues. The germline CDR1 and CDR2 sequences are SGHTA and FQGNSA. The DNA of the CDR3 is TGTGCCAGCAGCTTAGGACTGGAGACCACAGATACGCAGTATTTT. Protein: CASSLGLETTDTQYF.

The chain employs TRBV4-1 and TRBJ2-5, with unresolved D. The CDR3 covers 15 residues. V was clipped by 0 bases and J by 1 base, with 9 bases between them. Germline V gene data show CDR1 as MGHRA and CDR2 as YSYEKL. The CDR3 reads CASSQDLASQETQYF. The CDR3 coding sequence is TGCGCCAGCAGCCAAGATCTGGCGTCCCAAGAGACCCAGTACTTC.

The chain uses TRBV2 and TRBJ2-3; 15 bases align to TRBD2. Germline lookup yields CDR1 SNHLY and CDR2 FYNNEI. The CDR3 covers 18 residues. J was trimmed by 2 bases and V by 3 bases; bases with no gene match: 6. This chain's CDR3 is CASSEGLAGGRLTDTQYF. CDR3 bases: TGTGCCAGCAGTGAGGGACTAGCGGGAGGCCGCCTCACAGATACGCAGTATTTT.